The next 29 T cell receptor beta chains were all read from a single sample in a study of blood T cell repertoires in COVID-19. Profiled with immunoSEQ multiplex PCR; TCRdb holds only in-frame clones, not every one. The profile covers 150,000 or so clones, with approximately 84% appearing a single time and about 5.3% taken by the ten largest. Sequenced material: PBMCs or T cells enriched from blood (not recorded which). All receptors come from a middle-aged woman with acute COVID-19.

CDR3 nucleotide sequence: TGTGCCAGCAGCCAAGCCTTTGCGACAGGGGGAACGATAGGATCTGGGGCCAACGTCCTGACTTTC. It encodes CASSQAFATGGTIGSGANVLTF. The chain uses TRBV3-1 (or the pseudogene TRBV3-2) and TRBJ2-6; TRBD1 matches 9 bases. CDR3 length: 22 amino acids. Germline CDR1 LGHDT, CDR2 YNNKEL (reference sequence). With 1 base clipped from V and 1 base from J, the junction kept 17 bases outside the gene matches.

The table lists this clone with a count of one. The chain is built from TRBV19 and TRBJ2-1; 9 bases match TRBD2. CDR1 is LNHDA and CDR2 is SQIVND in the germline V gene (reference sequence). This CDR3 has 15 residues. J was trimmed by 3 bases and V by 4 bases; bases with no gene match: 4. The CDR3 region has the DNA TGTGCCAGTAGTAGGCGGGAGGGCGGCTACAATGAGCAGTTCTTC. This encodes CASSRREGGYNEQFF.

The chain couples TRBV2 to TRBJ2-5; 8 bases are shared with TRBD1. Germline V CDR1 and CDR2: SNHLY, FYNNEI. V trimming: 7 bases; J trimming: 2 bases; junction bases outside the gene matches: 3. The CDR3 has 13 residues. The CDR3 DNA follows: TGTGCCAGCATCCGGGACAGGCAAGAGACCCAGTACTTC. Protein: CASIRDRQETQYF.

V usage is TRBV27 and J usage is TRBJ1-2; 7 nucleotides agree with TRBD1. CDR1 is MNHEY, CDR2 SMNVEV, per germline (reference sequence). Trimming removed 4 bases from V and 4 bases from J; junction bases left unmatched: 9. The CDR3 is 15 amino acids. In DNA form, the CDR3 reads TGTGCCAGCAGTTGGGCAGGCGCAGGGGGCTATGGCTACACCTTC. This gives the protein CASSWAGAGGYGYTF.

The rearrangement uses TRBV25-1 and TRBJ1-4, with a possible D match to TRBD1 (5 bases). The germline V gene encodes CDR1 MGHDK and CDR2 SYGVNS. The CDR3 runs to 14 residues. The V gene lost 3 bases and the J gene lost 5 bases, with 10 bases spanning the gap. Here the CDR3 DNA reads TGTGCCAGCAGTGACACAGGTGGGAATGAAAAACTGTTTTTT. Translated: CASSDTGGNEKLFF.

The CDR3 sequence is CASSYRDRVRSPLHF. CDR3 DNA sequence: TGTGCCAGCAGTTACCGGGACAGGGTGCGATCACCCCTCCACTTT. This chain links TRBV6-5 with TRBJ1-6, with 9 bases aligning to TRBD1. The trim removed 2 bases at V and 10 bases at J, leaving 6 bases unmatched. The CDR3 covers 15 residues. Germline V lookup: CDR1 MNHEY, CDR2 SVGAGI.

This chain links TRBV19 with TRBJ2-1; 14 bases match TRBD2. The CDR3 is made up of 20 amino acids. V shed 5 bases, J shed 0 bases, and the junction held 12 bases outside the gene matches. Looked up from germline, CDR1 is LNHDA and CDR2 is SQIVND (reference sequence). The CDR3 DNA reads TGTGCCAGTAGTCCGCCCCCCGGGACTAGCGGGAGATACTCCTACAATGAGCAGTTCTTC. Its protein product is CASSPPPGTSGRYSYNEQFF.

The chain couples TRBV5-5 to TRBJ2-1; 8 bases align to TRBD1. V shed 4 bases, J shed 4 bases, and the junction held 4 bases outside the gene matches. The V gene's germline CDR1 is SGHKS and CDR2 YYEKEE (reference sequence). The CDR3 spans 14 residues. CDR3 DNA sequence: TGTGCCAGCAGCCCAGACAGGGGTTACAATGAGCAGTTCTTC. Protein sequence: CASSPDRGYNEQFF.

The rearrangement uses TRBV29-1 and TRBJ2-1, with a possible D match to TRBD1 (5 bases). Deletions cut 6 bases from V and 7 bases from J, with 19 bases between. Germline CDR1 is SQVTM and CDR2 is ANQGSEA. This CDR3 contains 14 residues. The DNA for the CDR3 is TGCAGCGTAAAGGGGCCAGAAAAGGGGAATGAGCAGTTCTTC. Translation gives CSVKGPEKGNEQFF.

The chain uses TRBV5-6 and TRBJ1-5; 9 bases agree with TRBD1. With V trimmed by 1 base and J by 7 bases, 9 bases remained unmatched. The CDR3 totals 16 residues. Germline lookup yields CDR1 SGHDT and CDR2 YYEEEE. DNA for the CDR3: TGTGCCAGCAGCTTGTTGGGACAGGGATCTGAGCAGCCCCAGCATTTT. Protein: CASSLLGQGSEQPQHF.

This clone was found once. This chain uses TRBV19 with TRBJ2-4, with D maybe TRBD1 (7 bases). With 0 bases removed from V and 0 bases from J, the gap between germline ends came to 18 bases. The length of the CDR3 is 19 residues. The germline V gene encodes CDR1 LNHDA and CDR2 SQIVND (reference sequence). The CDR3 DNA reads TGTGCCAGTAGTATAGAAATGGGGGGACAGCTCCTAGCCAAAAACATTCAGTACTTC. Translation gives CASSIEMGGQLLAKNIQYF.

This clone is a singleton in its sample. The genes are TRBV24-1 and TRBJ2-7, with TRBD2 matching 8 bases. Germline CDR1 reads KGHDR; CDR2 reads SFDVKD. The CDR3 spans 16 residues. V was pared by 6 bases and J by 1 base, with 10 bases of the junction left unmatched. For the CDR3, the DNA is TGTGCCACCAGTAGGGAAGGACTAGCCGTGTCCTACGAGCAGTACGTC. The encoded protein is CATSREGLAVSYEQYV.

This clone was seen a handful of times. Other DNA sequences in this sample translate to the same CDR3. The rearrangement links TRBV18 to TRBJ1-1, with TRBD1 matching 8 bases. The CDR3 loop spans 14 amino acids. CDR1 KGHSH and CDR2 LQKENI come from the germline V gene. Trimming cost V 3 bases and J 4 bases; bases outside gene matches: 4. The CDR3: CASSPQGAGTEAFF. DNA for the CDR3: TGTGCCAGCTCACCCCAGGGGGCGGGCACTGAAGCTTTCTTT.

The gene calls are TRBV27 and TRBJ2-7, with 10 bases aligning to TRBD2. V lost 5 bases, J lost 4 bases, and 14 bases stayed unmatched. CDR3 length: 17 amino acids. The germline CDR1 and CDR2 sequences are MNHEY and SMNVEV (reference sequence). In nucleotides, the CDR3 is TGTGCCAGCAGTAAACAGGGACCGGGACTAGCGTGGTACGAGCAGTACGTC. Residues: CASSKQGPGLAWYEQYV.

The CDR3 sequence is CASSEGLDTHNEQFF. The CDR3 nucleotides read TGCGCCAGCAGTGAGGGACTAGATACCCACAATGAGCAGTTCTTC. The chain combines TRBV10-1 with TRBJ2-1; 7 bases align to TRBD2. V trimming: 2 bases; J trimming: 5 bases; junction bases outside the gene matches: 6. This CDR3 contains 15 residues. Germline-derived CDR1 and CDR2 are WNHNN and SYGVQD (reference sequence).

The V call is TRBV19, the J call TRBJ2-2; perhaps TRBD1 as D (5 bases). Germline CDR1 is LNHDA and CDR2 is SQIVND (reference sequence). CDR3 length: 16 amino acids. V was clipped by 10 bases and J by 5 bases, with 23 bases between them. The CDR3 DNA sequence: TGTGCCACTAGGCTCGAAGGGGTTCACCCTACCGGGGAGCTGTTTTTT. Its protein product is CATRLEGVHPTGELFF.

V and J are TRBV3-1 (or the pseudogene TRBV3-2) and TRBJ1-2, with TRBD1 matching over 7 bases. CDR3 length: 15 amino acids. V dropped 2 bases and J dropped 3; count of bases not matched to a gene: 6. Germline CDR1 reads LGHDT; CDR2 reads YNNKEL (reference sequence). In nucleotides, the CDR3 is TGTGCCAGCAGCCAACCGTCCAGGGGGTACTATGGCTACACCTTC. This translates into CASSQPSRGYYGYTF.

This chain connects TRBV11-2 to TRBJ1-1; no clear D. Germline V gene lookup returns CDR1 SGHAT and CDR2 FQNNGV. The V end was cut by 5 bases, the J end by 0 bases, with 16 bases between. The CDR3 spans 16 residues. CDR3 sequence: CASSAGSAGMNTEAFF. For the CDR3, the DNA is TGTGCCAGCAGCGCCGGTTCCGCGGGGATGAACACTGAAGCTTTCTTT.

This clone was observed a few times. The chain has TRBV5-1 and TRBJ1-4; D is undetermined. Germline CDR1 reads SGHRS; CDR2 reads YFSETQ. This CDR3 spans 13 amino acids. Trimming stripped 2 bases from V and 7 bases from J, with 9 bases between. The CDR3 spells CASSLEGGEKLFF. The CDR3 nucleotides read TGCGCCAGCAGCTTAGAGGGAGGTGAAAAACTGTTTTTT.

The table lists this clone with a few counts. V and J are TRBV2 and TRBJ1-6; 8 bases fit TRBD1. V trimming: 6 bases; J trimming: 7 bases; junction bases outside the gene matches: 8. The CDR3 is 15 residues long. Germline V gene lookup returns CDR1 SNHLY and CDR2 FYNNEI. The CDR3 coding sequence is TGTGCCAGCAGCAGTAGACAGGGGCTGAATTCACCCCTCCACTTT. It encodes CASSSRQGLNSPLHF.

CDR3 in DNA: TGCAGTGCTAGTGGCGGTAACCCTTTAGCCAAAAACATTCAGTACTTC. Translation: CSASGGNPLAKNIQYF. The gene calls are TRBV20-1 and TRBJ2-4; no firm D call. The CDR3 runs 16 residues. Trimming took off 3 bases at V and 0 bases at J, with 15 bases between the two ends. CDR1 DFQATT and CDR2 SNEGSKA come from the germline V gene (reference sequence).

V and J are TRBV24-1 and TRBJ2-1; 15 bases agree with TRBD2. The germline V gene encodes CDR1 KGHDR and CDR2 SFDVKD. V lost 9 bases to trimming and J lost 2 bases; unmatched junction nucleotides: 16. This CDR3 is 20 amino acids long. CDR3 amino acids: CATSPGRTSGRGDTYNEQFF. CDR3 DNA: TGTGCCACCTCTCCGGGTAGGACTAGCGGGAGGGGGGATACCTACAATGAGCAGTTCTTC.

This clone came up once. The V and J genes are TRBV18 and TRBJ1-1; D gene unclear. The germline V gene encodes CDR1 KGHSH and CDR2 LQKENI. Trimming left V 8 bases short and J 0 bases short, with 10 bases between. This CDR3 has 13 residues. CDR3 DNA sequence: TGTGCCAGCGCCCAGGCCATGAACACTGAAGCTTTCTTT. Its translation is CASAQAMNTEAFF.

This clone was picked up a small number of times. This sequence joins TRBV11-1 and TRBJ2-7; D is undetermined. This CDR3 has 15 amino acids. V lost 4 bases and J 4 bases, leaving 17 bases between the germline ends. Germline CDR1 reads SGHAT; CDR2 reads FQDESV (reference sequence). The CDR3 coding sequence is TGTGCCAGCAGCTCAGGTCCCGGTTTGACATACGAGCAGTACTTC. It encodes CASSSGPGLTYEQYF. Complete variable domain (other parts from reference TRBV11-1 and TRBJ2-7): EAEVAQSPRYKITEKSQAVAFWCDPISGHATLYWYRQILGQGPELLVQFQDESVVDDSQLPKDRFSAERLKGVDSTLKIQPAELGDSAMYLCASSSGPGLTYEQYFGPGTRLTVT.

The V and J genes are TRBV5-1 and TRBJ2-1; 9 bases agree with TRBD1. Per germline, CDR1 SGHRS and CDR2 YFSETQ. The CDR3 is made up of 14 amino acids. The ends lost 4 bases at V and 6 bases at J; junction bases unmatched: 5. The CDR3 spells CASSAQTGGNEQFF. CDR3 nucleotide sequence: TGCGCCAGCAGCGCCCAGACAGGGGGCAATGAGCAGTTCTTC.

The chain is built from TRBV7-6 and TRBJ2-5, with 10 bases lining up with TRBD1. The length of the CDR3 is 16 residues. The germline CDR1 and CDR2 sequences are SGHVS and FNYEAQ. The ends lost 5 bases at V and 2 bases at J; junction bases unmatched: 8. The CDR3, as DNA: TGTGCCAGCAGCCTCGAGGACAGGGGGGATCAAGAGACCCAGTACTTC. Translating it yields CASSLEDRGDQETQYF.

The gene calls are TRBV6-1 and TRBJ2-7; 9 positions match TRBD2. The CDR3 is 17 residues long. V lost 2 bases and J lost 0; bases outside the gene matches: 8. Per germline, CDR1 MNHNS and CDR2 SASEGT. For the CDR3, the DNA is TGTGCCAGCAGTGAATTGGCTAGCGGGATAAACTCCTACGAGCAGTACTTC. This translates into CASSELASGINSYEQYF.

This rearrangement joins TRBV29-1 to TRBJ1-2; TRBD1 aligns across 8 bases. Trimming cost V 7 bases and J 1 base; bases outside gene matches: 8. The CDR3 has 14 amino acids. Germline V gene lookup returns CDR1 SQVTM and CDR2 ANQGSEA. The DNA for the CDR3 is TGCAGCGCCCAAAGTGGACAGGGTAACTATGGCTACACCTTC. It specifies CSAQSGQGNYGYTF.

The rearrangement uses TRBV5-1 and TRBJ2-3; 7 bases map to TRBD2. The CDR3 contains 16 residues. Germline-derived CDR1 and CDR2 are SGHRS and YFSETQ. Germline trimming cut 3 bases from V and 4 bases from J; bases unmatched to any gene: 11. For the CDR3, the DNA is TGCGCCAGCAGCTCATATGGGGACGGGAGGCCAGATACGCAGTATTTT. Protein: CASSSYGDGRPDTQYF.